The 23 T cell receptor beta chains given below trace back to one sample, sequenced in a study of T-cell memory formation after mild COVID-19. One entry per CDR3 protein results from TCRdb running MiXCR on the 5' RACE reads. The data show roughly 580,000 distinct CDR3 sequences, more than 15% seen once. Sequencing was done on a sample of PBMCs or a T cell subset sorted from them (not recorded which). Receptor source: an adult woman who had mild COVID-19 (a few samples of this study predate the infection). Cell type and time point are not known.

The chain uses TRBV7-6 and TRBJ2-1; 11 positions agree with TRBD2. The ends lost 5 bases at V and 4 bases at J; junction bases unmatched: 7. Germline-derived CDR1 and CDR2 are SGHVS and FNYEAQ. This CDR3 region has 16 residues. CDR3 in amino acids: CASSQMTSGEYNEQFF. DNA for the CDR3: TGTGCCAGCAGCCAGATGACTAGCGGGGAGTACAATGAGCAGTTCTTC.

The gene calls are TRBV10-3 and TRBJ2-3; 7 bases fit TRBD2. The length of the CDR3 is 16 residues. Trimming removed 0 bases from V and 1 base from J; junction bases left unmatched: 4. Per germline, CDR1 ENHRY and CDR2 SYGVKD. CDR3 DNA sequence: TGTGCCATCAGTGAGTCGCCGGCGGGGGGCACAGATACGCAGTATTTT. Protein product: CAISESPAGGTDTQYF.

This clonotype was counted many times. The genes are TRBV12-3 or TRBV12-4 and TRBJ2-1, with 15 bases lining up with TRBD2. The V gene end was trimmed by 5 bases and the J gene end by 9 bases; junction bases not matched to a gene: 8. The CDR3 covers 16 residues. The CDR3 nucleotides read TGTGCCAGCAGTCCGAGGGGACTAGCGGGGGGTGGTGAGCAGTTCTTC. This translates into CASSPRGLAGGGEQFF.

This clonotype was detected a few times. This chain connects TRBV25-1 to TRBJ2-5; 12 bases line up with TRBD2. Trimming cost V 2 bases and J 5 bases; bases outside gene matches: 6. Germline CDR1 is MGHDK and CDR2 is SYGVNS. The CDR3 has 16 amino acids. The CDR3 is CASSEIGLAGMETQYF. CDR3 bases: TGTGCCAGCAGTGAAATCGGACTAGCGGGGATGGAGACCCAGTACTTC.

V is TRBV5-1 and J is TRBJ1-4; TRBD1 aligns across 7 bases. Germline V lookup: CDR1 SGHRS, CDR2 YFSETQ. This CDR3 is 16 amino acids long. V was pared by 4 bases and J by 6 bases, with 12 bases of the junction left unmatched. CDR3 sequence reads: CASSDATGVGDEKLFF. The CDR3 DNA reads TGCGCCAGCAGCGACGCCACAGGGGTGGGCGATGAAAAACTGTTTTTT. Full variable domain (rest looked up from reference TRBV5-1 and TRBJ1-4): KAGVTQTPRYLIKTRGQQVTLSCSPISGHRSVSWYQQTPGQGLQFLFEYFSETQRNKGNFPGRFSGRQFSNSRSEMNVSTLELGDSALYLCASSDATGVGDEKLFFGSGTQLSVL.

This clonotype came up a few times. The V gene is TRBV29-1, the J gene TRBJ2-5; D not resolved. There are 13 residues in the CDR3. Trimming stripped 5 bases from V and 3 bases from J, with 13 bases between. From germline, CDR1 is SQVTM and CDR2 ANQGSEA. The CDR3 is CSVHGAYEETQYF. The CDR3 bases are TGCAGCGTTCACGGTGCCTACGAAGAGACCCAGTACTTC.

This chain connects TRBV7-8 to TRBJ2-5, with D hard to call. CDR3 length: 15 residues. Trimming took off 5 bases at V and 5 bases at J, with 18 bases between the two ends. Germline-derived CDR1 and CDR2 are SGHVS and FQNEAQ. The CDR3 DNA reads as TGTGCCAGCAGCAAAACAGTATTACTCGGGGAGACCCAGTACTTC. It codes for CASSKTVLLGETQYF.

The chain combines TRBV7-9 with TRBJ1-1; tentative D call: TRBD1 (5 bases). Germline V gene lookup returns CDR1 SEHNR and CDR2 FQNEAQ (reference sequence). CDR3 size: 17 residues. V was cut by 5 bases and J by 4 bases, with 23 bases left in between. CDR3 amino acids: CASSPTSEHRRSTEAFF. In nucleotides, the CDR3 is TGTGCCAGCAGCCCTACGTCGGAACACAGGAGGAGCACTGAAGCTTTCTTT. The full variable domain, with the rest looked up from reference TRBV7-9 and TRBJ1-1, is DTGVSQNPRHKITKRGQNVTFRCDPISEHNRLYWYRQTLGQGPEFLTYFQNEAQLEKSRLLSDRFSAERPKGSFSTLEIQRTEQGDSAMYLCASSPTSEHRRSTEAFFGQGTRLTVV.

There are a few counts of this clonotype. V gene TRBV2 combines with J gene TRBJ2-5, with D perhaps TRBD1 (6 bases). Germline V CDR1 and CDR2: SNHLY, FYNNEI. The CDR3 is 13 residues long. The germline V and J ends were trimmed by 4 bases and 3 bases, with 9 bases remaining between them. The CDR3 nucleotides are TGTGCCAGCAGTGCCAGGGGTGAAGAGACCCAGTACTTC. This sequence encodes CASSARGEETQYF.

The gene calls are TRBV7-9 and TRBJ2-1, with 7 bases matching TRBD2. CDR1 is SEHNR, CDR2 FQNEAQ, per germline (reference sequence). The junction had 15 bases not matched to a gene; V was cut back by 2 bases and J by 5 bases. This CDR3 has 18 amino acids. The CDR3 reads CASSLFPTSGAYDNEQFF. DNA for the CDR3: TGTGCCAGCAGCTTATTCCCTACGAGCGGGGCCTATGACAATGAGCAGTTCTTC.

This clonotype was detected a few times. The CDR3 nucleotides read TGTGCCAGCAGTGAAGACAGGGTTCATGGCTACACCTTC. It translates to CASSEDRVHGYTF. The rearrangement links TRBV2 to TRBJ1-2; TRBD1 is a possible D gene (6 bases). Germline V CDR1 and CDR2: SNHLY, FYNNEI. There are 13 residues in the CDR3. V was pared by 1 base and J by 6 bases, with 9 bases between.

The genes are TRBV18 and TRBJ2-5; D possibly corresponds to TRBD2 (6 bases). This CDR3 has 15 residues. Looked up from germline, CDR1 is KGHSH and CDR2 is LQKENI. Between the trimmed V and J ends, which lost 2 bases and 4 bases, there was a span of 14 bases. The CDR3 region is CASSPSGSNGETQYF. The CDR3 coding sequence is TGTGCCAGCTCACCATCCGGGAGTAATGGAGAGACCCAGTACTTC.

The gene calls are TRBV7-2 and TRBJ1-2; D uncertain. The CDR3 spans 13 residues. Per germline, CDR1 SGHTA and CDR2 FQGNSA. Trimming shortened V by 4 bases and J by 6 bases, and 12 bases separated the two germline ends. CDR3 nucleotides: TGTGCCAGCAGCTCCCTGACTGATAATGGCTACACCTTC. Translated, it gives CASSSLTDNGYTF.

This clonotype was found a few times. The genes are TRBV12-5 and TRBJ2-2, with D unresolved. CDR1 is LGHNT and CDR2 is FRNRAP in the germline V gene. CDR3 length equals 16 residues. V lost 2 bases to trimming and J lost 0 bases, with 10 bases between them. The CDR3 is CASGLSRTTNTGELFF. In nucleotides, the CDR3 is TGTGCTAGTGGTTTGTCACGGACCACGAACACCGGGGAGCTGTTTTTT. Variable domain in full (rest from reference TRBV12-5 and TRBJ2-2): DARVTQTPRHKVTEMGQEVTMRCQPILGHNTVFWYRQTMMQGLELLAYFRNRAPLDDSGMPKDRFSAEMPDATLATLKIQPSEPRDSAVYFCASGLSRTTNTGELFFGEGSRLTVL.

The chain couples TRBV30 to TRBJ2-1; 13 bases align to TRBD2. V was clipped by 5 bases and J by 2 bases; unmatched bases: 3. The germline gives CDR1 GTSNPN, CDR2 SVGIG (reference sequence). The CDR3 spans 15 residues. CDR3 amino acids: CAWGGLAGTYNEQFF. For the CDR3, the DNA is TGTGCCTGGGGGGGACTAGCGGGGACCTACAATGAGCAGTTCTTC.

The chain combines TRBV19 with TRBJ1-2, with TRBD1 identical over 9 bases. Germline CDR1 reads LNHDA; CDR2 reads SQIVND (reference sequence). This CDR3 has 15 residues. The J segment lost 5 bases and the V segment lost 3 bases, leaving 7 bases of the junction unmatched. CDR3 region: CASSITGTGSYGYTF. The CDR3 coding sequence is TGTGCCAGTAGTATTACCGGGACAGGGTCTTATGGCTACACCTTC.

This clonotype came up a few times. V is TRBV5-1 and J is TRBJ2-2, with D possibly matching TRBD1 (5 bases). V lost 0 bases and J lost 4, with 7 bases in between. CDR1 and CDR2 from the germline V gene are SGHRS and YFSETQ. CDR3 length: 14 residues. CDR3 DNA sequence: TGCGCCAGCAGCTTGGGACAGCGCACCGGGGAGCTGTTTTTT. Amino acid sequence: CASSLGQRTGELFF.

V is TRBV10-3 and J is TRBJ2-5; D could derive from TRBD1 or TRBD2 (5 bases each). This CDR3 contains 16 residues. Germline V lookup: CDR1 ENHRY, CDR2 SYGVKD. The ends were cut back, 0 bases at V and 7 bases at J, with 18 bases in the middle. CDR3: CAISESMSGTSGTQYF. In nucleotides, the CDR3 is TGTGCCATCAGTGAGTCGATGTCAGGGACCTCAGGGACCCAGTACTTC.

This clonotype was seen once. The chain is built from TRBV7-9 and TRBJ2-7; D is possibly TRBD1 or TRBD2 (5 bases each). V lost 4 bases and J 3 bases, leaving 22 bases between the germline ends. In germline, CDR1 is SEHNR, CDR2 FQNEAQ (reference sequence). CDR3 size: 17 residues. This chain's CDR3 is CASSSTGTLGLNYEQYV. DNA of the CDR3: TGTGCCAGCAGCTCCACCGGGACCCTGGGGCTGAACTACGAGCAGTACGTC.

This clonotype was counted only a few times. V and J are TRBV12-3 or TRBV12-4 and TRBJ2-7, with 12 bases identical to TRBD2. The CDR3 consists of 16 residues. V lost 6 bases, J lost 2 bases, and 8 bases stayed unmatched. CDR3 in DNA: TGTGCCAGCAGCCAAAGACTAGCGGGAGCCCCCTACGAGCAGTACTTC. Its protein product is CASSQRLAGAPYEQYF.

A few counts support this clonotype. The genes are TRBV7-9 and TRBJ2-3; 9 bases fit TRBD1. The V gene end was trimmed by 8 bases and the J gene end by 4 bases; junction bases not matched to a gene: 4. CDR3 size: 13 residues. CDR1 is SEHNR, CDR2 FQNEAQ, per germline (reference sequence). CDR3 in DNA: TGTGCCAGCCGGGACAGGGTGGCAGATACGCAGTATTTT. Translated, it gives CASRDRVADTQYF.

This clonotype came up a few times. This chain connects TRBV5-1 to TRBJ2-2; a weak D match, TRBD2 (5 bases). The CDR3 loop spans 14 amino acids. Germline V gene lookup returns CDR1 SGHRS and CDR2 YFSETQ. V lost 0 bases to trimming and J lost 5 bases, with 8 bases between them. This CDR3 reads CASSLEPGTGELFF. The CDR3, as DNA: TGCGCCAGCAGCTTGGAGCCGGGGACCGGGGAGCTGTTTTTT.

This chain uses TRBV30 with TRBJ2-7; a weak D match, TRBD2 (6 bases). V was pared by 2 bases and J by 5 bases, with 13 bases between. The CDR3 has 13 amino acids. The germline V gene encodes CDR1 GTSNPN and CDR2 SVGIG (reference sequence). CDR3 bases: TGTGCCTGGAGTAGGGGCGGGGACGACGAGCAGTACTTC. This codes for CAWSRGGDDEQYF.